What follows describes a single T cell receptor beta chain. Antigen: not known. RNA transcripts served as the template for amplifying TCR beta CDR3 regions. When the TCR CDR3 underwent first-round RT-PCR, the HTBI primer set was used. MiXCR, applied by TCRdb to the multiplex PCR reads, yields one record per CDR3 protein. The table has 500,000 to 650,000 distinct CDR3 sequences, 13% to 15% seen once. This entry belongs to a study of T cells in Graves' hyperthyroidism and ophthalmopathy. Extraction of PBMCs used 8 to 10 ml of fresh peripheral blood. Findings and caveats of the study: Most expanded thyroid clonotypes above 0.001 recurred in blood.

V trimming: 4 bases; J trimming: 2 bases; junction bases outside the gene matches: 14. The germline V gene encodes CDR1 DFQATT and CDR2 SNEGSKA (reference sequence). This CDR3 has 17 amino acids. Specimen: blood. This receptor was taken from a woman in her forties with Graves' hyperthyroidism. This chain connects TRBV20-1 to TRBJ2-1; 7 positions match TRBD2. DNA for the CDR3: TGCAGTGCTAAAGCGCCGGCTGTTCTAGCGGCCTACAATGAGCAGTTCTTC. This codes for CSAKAPAVLAAYNEQFF.